This entry lists 11 T cell receptor delta chains sequenced from one sample in a study of Vδ1+ human thymocytes. Notes on the study in general: In the thymus, TRG and TRD repertoires looked highly polyclonal with Gaussian CDR3 lengths.

These TCRs' antigens remain unknown. Extracted RNA was reverse transcribed into cDNA. The CDR3 regions were amplified by multiplex PCR from V-gene primers to a constant-region primer. TCRdb applied CATT to the multiplex PCR reads for clone calling. Among tens of thousands of delta-chain clones, less than 20% were seen once, and the ten largest hold about 0.5%. The sample was Vdelta1+ gamma-delta thymocytes from the thymus. Subset indicated: FACS-sorted CD3+ TCRalphabeta- TCRVdelta1+ TCRVdelta2- thymocytes. These receptors came from a boy younger than two who had congenital heart surgery.

V gene TRDV1 combines with J gene TRDJ1; 7 bases map to TRDD3. The V gene end was trimmed by 2 bases and the J gene end by 0 bases; junction bases not matched to a gene: 12. This CDR3 has 18 amino acids. Germline CDR1 and CDR2: TSWWSYY and QGS. The CDR3 reads CALGENAPGDRYTDKLIF. The CDR3 DNA follows: TGTGCTCTTGGGGAAAATGCACCTGGGGATAGGTACACCGATAAACTCATCTTT.

This clone was counted a few times. One base away lies a much larger clone, so this may be a sequencing read error. This chain links TRAV29/DV5 with TRDJ1; D gene ambiguous. Germline-derived CDR1 and CDR2 are NSMFDY and ISSIKDK. The CDR3 sequence is 14 residues long. The CDR3 reads CATSTPLLGDKLIF. The CDR3 region has the DNA TGTGCAACAAGCACTCCTTTGTTGGGCGATAAACTCATCTTT.

The sample holds a few counts of this clone. V and J are TRDV1 and TRDJ1; tentatively, D is TRDD2 (6 bases). The length of the CDR3 is 24 residues. Germline V gene sequence: CDR1 TSWWSYY, CDR2 QGS. Trimming removed 2 bases at V and 0 bases at J, with 37 bases between. The DNA for the CDR3 is TGTGCTCTTGGGGAAAGGTGGCTCCTACACATCCCCTCCAGAACCCCCATGTACACCGATAAACTCATCTTT. The encoded protein is CALGERWLLHIPSRTPMYTDKLIF.

This clone has only a few counts. The rearrangement joins TRDV1 to TRDJ4, with 7 bases fitting TRDD3. The germline CDR1 and CDR2 sequences are TSWWSYY and QGS. The CDR3 spans 16 residues. V lost 4 bases, J lost 2 bases, and 13 bases stayed unmatched. The CDR3 DNA is TGTGCTCTTGGGGGTGGATACGCGACTTGGGGTAGACCCCTGATCTTT. Protein: CALGGGYATWGRPLIF.

The J gene is TRDJ1, the V gene TRDV1; D is undetermined. In germline, CDR1 is TSWWSYY, CDR2 QGS. This CDR3 is built from 10 residues. The V end lost 6 bases, the J end lost 3 bases, and 2 bases lay between the germline ends. The CDR3: CALGADKLIF. The CDR3 region has the DNA TGTGCTCTTGGCGCCGATAAACTCATCTTT.

This clone was observed a few times. The chain is built from TRDV1 and TRDJ1, with D possibly being TRDD2 or TRDD3 (6 bases each). Germline CDR1 is TSWWSYY and CDR2 is QGS. V was pared by 2 bases and J by 2 bases, with 27 bases between. The CDR3 length is 20 residues. The CDR3, as DNA: TGTGCTCTTGGGGAATTTGGCCTTCCGCATCGTACTGGGTGGACCGATAAACTCATCTTT. Its translation is CALGEFGLPHRTGWTDKLIF.

This clone appeared a single time. The chain employs TRDV1 and TRDJ1; weak D call: TRDD3 (6 bases). Germline loops: CDR1 TSWWSYY, CDR2 QGS. The CDR3 consists of 23 residues. V lost 2 bases and J lost 0, with 34 bases in between. The CDR3 DNA sequence: TGTGCTCTTGGGGAAAAAGAGCCCTTCTCCGGATTCCTGGGGACGCCGTACACCGATAAACTCATCTTT. This gives the protein CALGEKEPFSGFLGTPYTDKLIF.

Only a few counts were recorded for this clone. No DNA is shown, since the ends of the CDR3 on it are uncertain; the CDR3 is the one TCRdb lists. The chain joins TRDV1 to TRDJ2; TRDD3 is the table's D call, not checked against the DNA. CDR1 and CDR2 from the germline V gene are TSWWSYY and QGS. 23 amino acids form the CDR3, both terminal residues included. CDR3 sequence reads: CALGELSGWTPGLWEGGTAQLFF.

This clone occurred a few times. The chain recombines TRDV1 with TRDJ1; D unclear. CDR1 TSWWSYY and CDR2 QGS come from the germline V gene. V was cut by 1 base and J by 0 bases, with 12 bases left in between. The CDR3 sequence is 16 residues long. CDR3 nucleotide sequence: TGTGCTCTTGGGGAACGTCCGACCTTGTACACCGATAAACTCATCTTT. Translated: CALGERPTLYTDKLIF.

About this clone: The sample has other DNA sequences that encode this CDR3 too. The rearrangement joins TRDV1 to TRDJ1; D gene uncertain. Germline CDR1 and CDR2: TSWWSYY and QGS. Trimming removed 0 bases at V and 3 bases at J, with 8 bases between. This CDR3 has 14 amino acids. DNA of the CDR3: TGTGCTCTTGGGGAACTCGCCAAGGCCGATAAACTCATCTTT. This encodes CALGELAKADKLIF.

This chain links TRDV1 with TRDJ1; 13 bases align to TRDD3. Germline V gene data show CDR1 as TSWWSYY and CDR2 as QGS. V shed 0 bases and J 5 bases; nucleotides not matched to a gene: 9. The CDR3 extends over 18 amino acids. CDR3 sequence: CALGELSPTGGYVDKLIF. As DNA, the CDR3 is TGTGCTCTTGGGGAACTCAGTCCTACTGGGGGATACGTAGATAAACTCATCTTT.